These 2 T cell receptor beta chains were all obtained from the same sample, sequenced in a study of graft-versus-host responses after intestinal transplantation (dated by TCRdb to about 2021). The method was the immunoSEQ multiplex PCR assay. Sourced from immuneACCESS, this table was stored by TCRdb with only in-frame sequences that have V and J called. A share of the clones is absent; for the studies checked, an unresolved V gene accounts for under half, and the remainder has no known explanation. For this sample the table gives more than 8,000 clones, of which less than 95% were detected only once. The ten top clones hold 1.5% of the sample. Sequencing was performed on PBMCs, taken around 31 days after intestinal transplant. All receptors come from a human patient who received an intestinal transplant, so some T cells may come from the graft donor.

The genes are TRBV4-1 and TRBJ2-3; D unresolved. The germline V and J ends were trimmed by 1 base and 6 bases, with 5 bases remaining between them. This CDR3 has 12 amino acids. Germline lookup yields CDR1 MGHRA and CDR2 YSYEKL. The CDR3 reads CASSQGWDTQYF. CDR3 nucleotide sequence: TGCGCCAGCAGCCAAGGGTGGGATACGCAGTATTTT.

The chain couples TRBV15 to TRBJ2-3; D ambiguous. The CDR3 loop spans 13 amino acids. V shed 0 bases and J shed 5 bases, with 6 bases lying between them. CDR1 LNHNV and CDR2 YYDKDF come from the germline V gene (reference sequence). The CDR3 DNA is TGTGCCACCAGCAGAGATGCGGTAGATACGCAGTATTTT. Its protein product is CATSRDAVDTQYF.